The 32 T cell receptor beta chains below were found in one sample sequenced in a study of cytomegalovirus exposure and HLA in healthy donors. PCR primers comprised 60 Vbeta and 13 Jbeta primers. TCRdb's table, derived via immunoSEQ multiplex PCR, lists solely in-frame clones and lacks some. The sample lists around 150,000 clones, around 83% seen once, with more than 8% in the top ten. Sequenced: PBMCs. These receptors all stem from a male donor in good health and CMV-seropositive.

The chain uses TRBV7-8 and TRBJ2-7, with D tentatively TRBD1 (6 bases). V shed 1 base and J shed 7 bases, with 17 bases lying between them. This CDR3 has 15 residues. CDR1 SGHVS and CDR2 FQNEAQ come from the germline V gene. The CDR3 loop is CASSLGRMATGEQYF. CDR3 DNA: TGTGCCAGCAGCTTAGGGCGGATGGCCACAGGGGAGCAGTACTTC.

The chain links TRBV29-1 to TRBJ1-3; a weak D match, TRBD1 (5 bases). The germline gives CDR1 SQVTM, CDR2 ANQGSEA. V dropped 7 bases and J dropped 3 bases, with 16 bases sitting between them. This CDR3 region has 14 residues. CDR3 protein: CSAGWGENGNTIYF. The CDR3 DNA reads TGCAGCGCCGGGTGGGGGGAAAATGGAAACACCATATATTTT.

V usage is TRBV19 and J usage is TRBJ1-5; 7 bases are a match to TRBD1. The CDR3 contains 15 residues. Germline V gene sequence: CDR1 LNHDA, CDR2 SQIVND (reference sequence). Losses at the gene ends were 7 bases for V and 1 base for J; bases not matched to a gene: 7. In DNA form, the CDR3 reads TGTGCCAGTAAAGGGGCGACAGGGAGCAATCAGCCCCAGCATTTT. It codes for CASKGATGSNQPQHF.

Only a few counts were recorded for this clone. The genes are TRBV5-6 and TRBJ1-5; TRBD1 matches at 9 bases. The CDR3 loop spans 15 amino acids. Germline CDR1 SGHDT, CDR2 YYEEEE. V lost 0 bases and J lost 2; bases outside the gene matches: 0. CDR3 nucleotides: TGTGCCAGCAGCTTGGGGGACAGGGGCAATCAGCCCCAGCATTTT. This codes for CASSLGDRGNQPQHF.

The chain employs TRBV10-2 and TRBJ2-7; 10 nucleotides match TRBD1. This CDR3 is 13 amino acids long. CDR1 is WSHSY, CDR2 SAAADI, per germline. With 8 bases clipped from V and 5 bases from J, the junction kept 6 bases outside the gene matches. The CDR3 coding sequence is TGCGCCAGCCTCGGGACAGGGGTCCACGAGCAGTACTTC. Its protein is CASLGTGVHEQYF.

This chain connects TRBV2 to TRBJ1-3; TRBD1 aligns across 8 bases. Germline assignment: CDR1 SNHLY and CDR2 FYNNEI. The CDR3 contains 14 residues. J gave up 4 bases and V 6 bases, and 5 bases lay outside the gene matches. The CDR3 nucleotides are TGTGCCAGCAGGCCTCGGACAGGGGGAAACACCATATATTTT. Translated, it gives CASRPRTGGNTIYF.

The genes are TRBV6-1 and TRBJ2-3; D is unclear. The CDR3 is 14 amino acids. Germline loops: CDR1 MNHNS, CDR2 SASEGT. The V end was cut by 2 bases, the J end by 6 bases, with 12 bases between. CDR3 sequence: CASSEQFVGDTQYF. The CDR3 DNA reads TGTGCCAGCAGTGAACAATTTGTTGGCGATACGCAGTATTTT.

This chain connects TRBV29-1 to TRBJ1-6; TRBD1 agrees at 9 bases. Germline V gene sequence: CDR1 SQVTM, CDR2 ANQGSEA. The V and J ends lost 6 bases and 7 bases, in that order; junction bases with no gene match: 7. There are 14 residues in the CDR3. CDR3 protein: CSVGDDRGNSPLHF. Here the CDR3 DNA reads TGCAGCGTGGGCGATGACAGGGGGAATTCACCCCTCCACTTT.

The rearrangement links TRBV10-3 to TRBJ2-7; possible D gene TRBD2, 5 bases. The CDR3 loop spans 13 amino acids. Trimming removed 8 bases at V and 3 bases at J, with 14 bases between. Germline lookup yields CDR1 ENHRY and CDR2 SYGVKD. The CDR3 DNA follows: TGTGCCATCGGTCAGGCGGGCGGCTACGAGCAGTACTTC. It encodes CAIGQAGGYEQYF.

This chain joins TRBV5-1 and TRBJ1-2; D unclear. CDR1 is SGHRS, CDR2 YFSETQ, per germline. V dropped 0 bases and J dropped 0 bases, with 12 bases sitting between them. This CDR3 comprises 16 residues. CDR3 residues: CASSLAPGLANYGYTF. CDR3 DNA: TGCGCCAGCAGCTTGGCGCCAGGACTAGCTAACTATGGCTACACCTTC.

V and J are TRBV5-6 and TRBJ1-4; TRBD1 might be the D (5 bases). CDR3 length equals 13 residues. The germline V and J ends were trimmed by 0 bases and 7 bases, with 7 bases remaining between them. Looked up from germline, CDR1 is SGHDT and CDR2 is YYEEEE. CDR3 nucleotides: TGTGCCAGCAGCTTGGACAGGATTGAAAAACTGTTTTTT. It is translated as CASSLDRIEKLFF.

The chain is built from TRBV2 and TRBJ2-5; 7 nucleotides align to TRBD2. Germline trimming cut 8 bases from V and 2 bases from J; bases unmatched to any gene: 8. The CDR3 sequence is 14 residues long. Per the germline V gene, CDR1 is SNHLY and CDR2 is FYNNEI. The DNA of the CDR3 is TGTGCCAGCCGACCCCGGACTAGGCAAGAGACCCAGTACTTC. Amino acids: CASRPRTRQETQYF.

This rearrangement joins TRBV7-2 to TRBJ2-1; 13 bases are shared with TRBD2. The ends lost 5 bases at V and 9 bases at J; junction bases unmatched: 10. CDR1 and CDR2 from the germline V gene are SGHTA and FQGNSA. The CDR3 loop spans 16 amino acids. CDR3 nucleotide sequence: TGTGCCAGCAGCGCCAGGACTAGCGGGAGTTTTGTTGAGCAGTTCTTC. Its protein product is CASSARTSGSFVEQFF.

DNA for the CDR3: TGTGCCTGGAGTGGACTAGCCCCGACTTACTACGAGCAGTACTTC. Protein: CAWSGLAPTYYEQYF. The chain couples TRBV30 to TRBJ2-5; 7 bases are a match to TRBD2. The end of the DNA is better explained by TRBJ2-7, so the J call may be wrong. Looked up from germline, CDR1 is GTSNPN and CDR2 is SVGIG (reference sequence). This CDR3 spans 15 amino acids.

This rearrangement joins TRBV19 to TRBJ1-1; D call uncertain. Germline V gene sequence: CDR1 LNHDA, CDR2 SQIVND (reference sequence). CDR3 size: 14 residues. The V end was cut by 6 bases, the J end by 4 bases, with 15 bases between. CDR3 amino acids: CASRPSRLSTEAFF. CDR3 coding DNA: TGTGCCAGTAGACCTTCGCGATTAAGCACTGAAGCTTTCTTT.

This clone was seen a handful of times. The V and J genes are TRBV27 and TRBJ2-7, with 9 nucleotides matching TRBD2. Germline CDR1 is MNHEY and CDR2 is SMNVEV (reference sequence). The CDR3 runs 16 residues. V was clipped by 5 bases and J by 3 bases; unmatched bases: 11. In nucleotides, the CDR3 is TGTGCCAGCAGTCCGACCCTAAGCGGGAGGAGCTACGAGCAGTACTTC. It encodes CASSPTLSGRSYEQYF.

V gene TRBV7-2 combines with J gene TRBJ2-3; tentatively, D is TRBD1 (5 bases). CDR1 and CDR2 from the germline V gene are SGHTA and FQGNSA. The CDR3 totals 14 residues. Trimming shortened V by 4 bases and J by 5 bases, and 13 bases separated the two germline ends. CDR3 nucleotides: TGTGCCAGCAGCTCGCAGGGTGTGGTAGATACGCAGTATTTT. Its protein is CASSSQGVVDTQYF.

This rearrangement joins TRBV9 to TRBJ1-2, with D uncertain. V was clipped by 0 bases and J by 0 bases, with 9 bases between them. CDR1 and CDR2 from the germline V gene are SGDLS and YYNGEE. The CDR3 loop spans 15 amino acids. The CDR3 DNA reads TGTGCCAGCAGCGTAGATTCCCAGACTAACTATGGCTACACCTTC. It translates to CASSVDSQTNYGYTF.

In its sample, this clone was seen a few times. The chain couples TRBV27 to TRBJ1-1; D is perhaps TRBD1 (5 bases). This CDR3 has 14 amino acids. V was clipped by 5 bases and J by 3 bases, with 13 bases between them. CDR1 is MNHEY, CDR2 SMNVEV, per germline (reference sequence). As DNA, the CDR3 is TGTGCCAGCAGTCCCAGGGTATGGGACACTGAAGCTTTCTTT. Translated: CASSPRVWDTEAFF.

The V call is TRBV27, the J call TRBJ1-2, with 9 positions matching TRBD1. J gave up 2 bases and V 9 bases, and 13 bases lay outside the gene matches. Germline assignment: CDR1 MNHEY and CDR2 SMNVEV (reference sequence). The CDR3 is 16 residues long. The CDR3 sequence: CASYGGRDRANYGYTF. CDR3 nucleotide sequence: TGTGCCAGTTACGGAGGCCGGGACAGGGCCAACTATGGCTACACCTTC.

The rearrangement joins TRBV7-8 to TRBJ1-1; D is unclear. The CDR3 extends over 13 amino acids. Deletions cut 2 bases from V and 4 bases from J, with 8 bases between. Germline CDR1 reads SGHVS; CDR2 reads FQNEAQ. The CDR3 sequence: CASSLRVATEAFF. CDR3 coding DNA: TGTGCCAGCAGCTTAAGAGTCGCCACTGAAGCTTTCTTT.

The chain is built from TRBV19 and TRBJ1-4, with TRBD1 identical over 8 bases. The V and J ends lost 6 bases and 7 bases, in that order; junction bases with no gene match: 7. The germline gives CDR1 LNHDA, CDR2 SQIVND (reference sequence). The CDR3 totals 14 residues. The CDR3, as DNA: TGTGCCAGTAGAACGACAGGGGAGATTGAAAAACTGTTTTTT. This translates into CASRTTGEIEKLFF.

This clone has just a few counts. The V gene is TRBV6-5, the J gene TRBJ1-1, with D possibly matching TRBD1 (6 bases). V lost 4 bases, J lost 1 base, and 10 bases lay in between. CDR3 length: 14 amino acids. CDR1 and CDR2 from the germline V gene are MNHEY and SVGAGI. CDR3 region: CASSSGGGNTEAFF. CDR3 in DNA: TGTGCCAGCAGTTCGGGAGGGGGGAACACTGAAGCTTTCTTT.

The chain recombines TRBV5-1 with TRBJ1-4; TRBD1 matches 9 bases. The germline V gene has CDR1 SGHRS and CDR2 YFSETQ. The CDR3 runs to 15 residues. The J segment lost 7 bases and the V segment lost 5 bases, leaving 9 bases of the junction unmatched. The CDR3 is CASSFTGGKSEKLFF. The CDR3 DNA sequence: TGCGCCAGCAGTTTTACAGGGGGCAAGAGTGAAAAACTGTTTTTT. Looking up the rest from reference TRBV5-1 and TRBJ1-4 gives the full variable domain: KAGVTQTPRYLIKTRGQQVTLSCSPISGHRSVSWYQQTPGQGLQFLFEYFSETQRNKGNFPGRFSGRQFSNSRSEMNVSTLELGDSALYLCASSFTGGKSEKLFFGSGTQLSVL.

To note about this clone: Other nucleotide sequences in the sample specify the same CDR3. The V gene is TRBV9, the J gene TRBJ2-7; the match to TRBD1 covers 7 bases. Germline-derived CDR1 and CDR2 are SGDLS and YYNGEE. This CDR3 is built from 14 residues. The V segment lost 3 bases and the J segment 2 bases; nucleotides outside the gene matches: 5. CDR3: CASSADRVAYEQYF. In nucleotides, the CDR3 is TGTGCCAGCAGCGCCGACAGGGTTGCCTACGAGCAGTACTTC.

The chain has TRBV9 and TRBJ1-2; 7 bases align to TRBD1. CDR1 and CDR2 (germline): SGDLS, YYNGEE. V dropped 4 bases and J dropped 7; count of bases not matched to a gene: 16. CDR3 length: 16 residues. CDR3 bases: TGTGCCAGCAGCCCCTATTTAGGCAGGGGGGATCGTGGCTACACCTTC. Encoded protein: CASSPYLGRGDRGYTF. Based on the CDR3 plus reference TRBV9 and TRBJ1-2, the full variable domain is DSGVTQTPKHLITATGQRVTLRCSPRSGDLSVYWYQQSLDQGLQFLIQYYNGEERAKGNILERFSAQQFPDLHSELNLSSLELGDSALYFCASSPYLGRGDRGYTFGSGTRLTVV.

V usage is TRBV28 and J usage is TRBJ2-7; 8 nucleotides line up with TRBD2. In germline, CDR1 is MDHEN, CDR2 SYDVKM. V shed 7 bases and J 0 bases; nucleotides not matched to a gene: 8. The CDR3 has 15 amino acids. The CDR3 is CASNVQRGNSYEQYF. The DNA for the CDR3 is TGTGCCAGCAACGTTCAGCGGGGGAACTCCTACGAGCAGTACTTC. The complete variable domain, with remaining parts taken from reference TRBV28 and TRBJ2-7, reads DVKVTQSSRYLVKRTGEKVFLECVQDMDHENMFWYRQDPGLGLRLIYFSYDVKMKEKGDIPEGYSVSREKKERFSLILESASTNQTSMYLCASNVQRGNSYEQYFGPGTRLTVT.

This rearrangement joins TRBV30 to TRBJ1-2, with D tentatively TRBD1 (6 bases). V was shortened by 2 bases and J by 3 bases, with 19 bases between the two germline ends. Germline V gene data show CDR1 as GTSNPN and CDR2 as SVGIG (reference sequence). The CDR3 totals 16 residues. The CDR3 sequence: CAWSSNRLGGDYGYTF. In DNA form, the CDR3 reads TGTGCCTGGAGTTCCAATAGATTAGGGGGGGACTATGGCTACACCTTC.

The rearrangement links TRBV7-2 to TRBJ2-1, with 8 positions matching TRBD2. There are 15 residues in the CDR3. J was trimmed by 5 bases and V by 6 bases; bases with no gene match: 9. CDR1 and CDR2 (germline): SGHTA, FQGNSA. CDR3 loop: CASRLIAGNHNEQFF. The DNA of the CDR3 is TGTGCCAGCAGGCTAATAGCGGGGAACCACAATGAGCAGTTCTTC.

This sequence joins TRBV30 and TRBJ2-7, with a tentative D call TRBD2 (5 bases). The length of the CDR3 is 13 residues. Germline V CDR1 and CDR2: GTSNPN, SVGIG (reference sequence). V lost 5 bases and J 4 bases, leaving 15 bases between the germline ends. The CDR3 DNA reads as TGTGCCTGGGGAAAGCGGCAAGGTTACGAGCAGTACTTC. It specifies CAWGKRQGYEQYF.

V and J are TRBV9 and TRBJ1-1; 7 bases match TRBD1. Germline V lookup: CDR1 SGDLS, CDR2 YYNGEE. CDR3 length: 15 residues. Trimming at V came to 4 bases and at J to 1 base, leaving 7 bases not matched to a gene. The CDR3 loop is CASSHQGGTNTEAFF. Written as DNA, the CDR3 is TGTGCCAGCAGCCACCAGGGGGGAACGAACACTGAAGCTTTCTTT. Using reference TRBV9 and TRBJ1-1 for the parts outside the CDR3, the full variable domain is DSGVTQTPKHLITATGQRVTLRCSPRSGDLSVYWYQQSLDQGLQFLIQYYNGEERAKGNILERFSAQQFPDLHSELNLSSLELGDSALYFCASSHQGGTNTEAFFGQGTRLTVV.

The table lists this clone with a few counts. This chain links TRBV5-4 with TRBJ1-1; no firm D call. Germline V gene sequence: CDR1 SGHNT, CDR2 YYREEE (reference sequence). This CDR3 region has 14 residues. Trimming removed 0 bases at V and 4 bases at J, with 10 bases between. The CDR3 nucleotides read TGTGCCAGCAGCTTGGCCGCGGTAAGCACTGAAGCTTTCTTT. Protein: CASSLAAVSTEAFF.